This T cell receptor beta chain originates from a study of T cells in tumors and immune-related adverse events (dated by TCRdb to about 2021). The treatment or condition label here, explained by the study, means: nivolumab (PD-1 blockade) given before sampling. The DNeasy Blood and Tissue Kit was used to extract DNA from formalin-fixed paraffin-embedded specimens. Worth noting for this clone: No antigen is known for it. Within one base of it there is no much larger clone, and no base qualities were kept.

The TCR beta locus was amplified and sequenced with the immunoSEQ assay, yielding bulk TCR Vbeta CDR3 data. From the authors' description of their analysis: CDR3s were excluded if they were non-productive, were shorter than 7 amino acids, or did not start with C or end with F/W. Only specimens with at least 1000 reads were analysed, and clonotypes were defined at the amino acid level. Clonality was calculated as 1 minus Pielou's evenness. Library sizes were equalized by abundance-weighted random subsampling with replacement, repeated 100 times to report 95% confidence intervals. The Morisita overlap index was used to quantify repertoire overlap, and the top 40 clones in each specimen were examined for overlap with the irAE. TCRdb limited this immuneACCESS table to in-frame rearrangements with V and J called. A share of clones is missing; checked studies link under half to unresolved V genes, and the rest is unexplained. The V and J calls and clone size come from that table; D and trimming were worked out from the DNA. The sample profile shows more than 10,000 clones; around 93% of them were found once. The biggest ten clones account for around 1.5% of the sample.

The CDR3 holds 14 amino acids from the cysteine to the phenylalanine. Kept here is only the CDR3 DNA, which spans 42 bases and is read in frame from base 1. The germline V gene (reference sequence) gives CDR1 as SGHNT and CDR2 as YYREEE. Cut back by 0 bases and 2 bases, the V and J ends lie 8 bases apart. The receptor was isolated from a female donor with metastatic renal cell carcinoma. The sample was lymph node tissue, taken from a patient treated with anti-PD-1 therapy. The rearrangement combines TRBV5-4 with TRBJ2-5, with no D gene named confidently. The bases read TGTGCCAGCAGCTTGGCCGGTGCGCAAGAGACCCAGTACTTC. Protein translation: CASSLAGAQETQYF.